This TCR beta chain emerged from a study of T cell repertoires in cytomegalovirus infection (dated by TCRdb to between 2018 and 2020). Study-wide context: Donor HLA type was relevant to the analysis, because carriage of CMV infection together with the matching HLA type was indicated by public TCR beta signatures.

Overall study outcomes, separate from this receptor: Cumulative frequency of public TCR beta family members discriminated carriers of CMV infection plus the relevant HLA type in this cohort and an independent approximately 350-donor cohort. The ex vivo response was dominated by HLA-C-restricted CMV-specific TCR beta clonotypes, which also provided the single most frequent clonotype in two of eight donors.

This clonotype was counted once. This receptor's antigen is unknown. No much larger clone is present one base from it, and per-base qualities are unavailable. A single read counts as weak evidence. The CDR3 numbers 13 residues from cysteine through phenylalanine. The sequence is cut down to CDR3 DNA, 39 bases in frame from base 1. The germline V gene (reference sequence) yields SGHAT for CDR1 and FQDESV for CDR2. V is pruned by 5 bases and J by 15 bases, leaving 9 bases of the junction without a gene match. Sequencer: Illumina HiSeq 1500. Through fastp at Q25 and MiXCR, TCRdb rebuilt clones from the public reads, retaining in-frame beta chains. Identical CDR3 proteins give one entry, which carries the most common genes and DNA. This sample has about 250,000 distinct CDR3 sequences in its table, and over 15% of those were observed once. The top ten hold more than 45% of the sample.

This clonotype originated in a human donor in good health (CMV status not recorded). Some clones in this sample may be carry-over from other donors' samples. In this chain, TRBV11-1 is recombined with TRBJ2-6; the junction holds 8 bases that match TRBD1. The sample comprised CD8+ T cells from PBMCs. The nucleotide sequence reads TGTGCCAGCAGCCCGAACCAGGGGGCGGACCTGACTTTC. The encoded protein is CASSPNQGADLTF. The full variable domain, completed from the reference TRBV11-1 and TRBJ2-6 proteins outside the CDR3, reads EAEVAQSPRYKITEKSQAVAFWCDPISGHATLYWYRQILGQGPELLVQFQDESVVDDSQLPKDRFSAERLKGVDSTLKIQPAELGDSAMYLCASSPNQGADLTFGAGSRLTVL.